Each of the 32 T cell receptor beta chains below was sequenced from the same sample in a study of blood T cell repertoires in COVID-19. Using immunoSEQ multiplex PCR, the repertoire was profiled, and TCRdb retains in-frame clones only, with some absent. The sample includes approximately 350,000 clones, more than 75% of them seen just once. What was sequenced was peripheral blood. Receptors were obtained from a woman aged 18-29 years who had recovered from COVID-19.

This clone was detected only once. The chain couples TRBV9 to TRBJ1-6, with 10 bases identical to TRBD1. V dropped 0 bases and J dropped 9; count of bases not matched to a gene: 9. This CDR3 is built from 17 residues. Germline V lookup: CDR1 SGDLS, CDR2 YYNGEE. The CDR3 loop is CASSVAPGTGVFSPLHF. The CDR3 DNA reads TGTGCCAGCAGCGTAGCCCCCGGGACAGGGGTTTTTTCACCCCTCCACTTT.

The chain joins TRBV12-3 or TRBV12-4 to TRBJ1-1; D remains ambiguous. CDR3 length equals 11 residues. V lost 6 bases, J lost 4 bases, and 6 bases lay in between. CDR3: CASSLGTEAFF. DNA for the CDR3: TGTGCCAGCAGCCTCGGCACTGAAGCTTTCTTT.

J is TRBJ1-1 and V is TRBV27; D gene unclear. The CDR3 contains 13 residues. V lost 3 bases, J lost 0 bases, and 5 bases lay in between. CDR1 is MNHEY and CDR2 is SMNVEV in the germline V gene (reference sequence). CDR3 residues: CASSFKLNTEAFF. CDR3 coding DNA: TGTGCCAGCAGTTTTAAGCTGAACACTGAAGCTTTCTTT.

The J gene is TRBJ2-1, the V gene TRBV6-2 or TRBV6-3; 9 bases line up with TRBD2. This CDR3 is built from 16 residues. Germline V CDR1 and CDR2: MNHEY, SVGEGT. V shed 5 bases, J shed 4 bases, and the junction held 9 bases outside the gene matches. The CDR3 DNA sequence: TGTGCCAGCAGTACATTAGCGGGAGCGCGTTACAATGAGCAGTTCTTC. Protein: CASSTLAGARYNEQFF.

This chain links TRBV20-1 with TRBJ2-1; tentative D call: TRBD2 (6 bases). CDR3 length: 17 amino acids. The germline CDR1 and CDR2 sequences are DFQATT and SNEGSKA (reference sequence). V was trimmed by 3 bases and J by 7 bases, leaving 25 bases between them. In DNA form, the CDR3 reads TGCAGTGCTAGTAGTTTTGTCAGGGTAGCGGTACTAAATGAGCAGTTCTTC. It specifies CSASSFVRVAVLNEQFF.

CDR3 loop: CASSPRRTGPEIGGYTF. In DNA, the CDR3 is TGTGCCAGCAGCCCCCGTAGGACAGGACCTGAGATAGGGGGCTACACCTTC. The rearrangement uses TRBV7-2 and TRBJ1-2; the match to TRBD1 covers 7 bases. J gave up 8 bases and V 5 bases, and 20 bases lay outside the gene matches. Germline V gene sequence: CDR1 SGHTA, CDR2 FQGNSA. The CDR3 length is 17 residues.

The chain employs TRBV5-5 and TRBJ1-1, with 7 bases matching TRBD1. Trimming at V came to 4 bases and at J to 6 bases, leaving 6 bases not matched to a gene. CDR3 length equals 13 residues. The germline CDR1 and CDR2 sequences are SGHKS and YYEKEE (reference sequence). This CDR3 is CASSDYRGAEAFF. CDR3 coding DNA: TGTGCCAGCAGCGATTACAGGGGCGCTGAAGCTTTCTTT.

The chain combines TRBV5-1 with TRBJ2-1; 13 nucleotides line up with TRBD2. The germline CDR1 and CDR2 sequences are SGHRS and YFSETQ. This CDR3 spans 15 amino acids. Trimming at V came to 3 bases and at J to 6 bases, leaving 3 bases not matched to a gene. In DNA form, the CDR3 reads TGCGCCAGCAGCTACGGGACTAGCGGGGTCAATGAGCAGTTCTTC. Translated: CASSYGTSGVNEQFF.

The chain couples TRBV18 to TRBJ2-1; 9 bases map to TRBD2. Trimming cost V 5 bases and J 2 bases; bases outside gene matches: 4. This CDR3 is built from 15 residues. CDR1 KGHSH and CDR2 LQKENI come from the germline V gene. The CDR3: CASSTLAGTYNEQFF. DNA for the CDR3: TGTGCCAGCTCAACCCTAGCGGGAACCTACAATGAGCAGTTCTTC. The whole variable domain, remainder taken from reference TRBV18 and TRBJ2-1, is NAGVMQNPRHLVRRRGQEARLRCSPMKGHSHVYWYRQLPEEGLKFMVYLQKENIIDESGMPKERFSAEFPKEGPSILRIQQVVRGDSAAYFCASSTLAGTYNEQFFGPGTRLTVL.

The J gene is TRBJ2-3, the V gene TRBV5-1, with TRBD1 as a possible D gene (6 bases). The CDR3 covers 15 residues. Germline V gene data show CDR1 as SGHRS and CDR2 as YFSETQ. V was trimmed by 2 bases and J by 0 bases, leaving 10 bases between them. The DNA of the CDR3 is TGCGCCAGCAGCTTCCGGGACACGAGCACAGATACGCAGTATTTT. This codes for CASSFRDTSTDTQYF.

The chain couples TRBV18 to TRBJ2-1; 7 bases are shared with TRBD1. The germline CDR1 and CDR2 sequences are KGHSH and LQKENI. The CDR3 consists of 14 residues. V was clipped by 8 bases and J by 0 bases; unmatched bases: 4. Here the CDR3 reads CASHRDSSYNEQFF. The DNA for the CDR3 is TGTGCCAGCCACAGGGACAGCTCCTACAATGAGCAGTTCTTC.

The chain employs TRBV30 and TRBJ2-1, with D unclear. With 0 bases removed from V and 5 bases from J, the gap between germline ends came to 5 bases. The CDR3 runs to 12 residues. CDR1 is GTSNPN and CDR2 is SVGIG in the germline V gene (reference sequence). The CDR3 bases are TGTGCCTGGAGTGTACAGCACAATGAGCAGTTCTTC. Amino acids: CAWSVQHNEQFF.

The V call is TRBV7-2, the J call TRBJ2-3; 11 nucleotides agree with TRBD1. This CDR3 spans 16 amino acids. Germline V gene sequence: CDR1 SGHTA, CDR2 FQGNSA. V lost 5 bases to trimming and J lost 1 base; unmatched junction nucleotides: 5. The CDR3 region is CASSPGDRGGTDTQYF. The CDR3 coding sequence is TGTGCCAGCAGCCCCGGGGACAGGGGGGGCACAGATACGCAGTATTTT.

The sample holds a few counts of this clone. V gene TRBV7-9 combines with J gene TRBJ2-7, with 12 bases matching TRBD2. The trim removed 5 bases at V and 0 bases at J, leaving 5 bases unmatched. This CDR3 spans 16 amino acids. CDR1 and CDR2 (germline): SEHNR, FQNEAQ (reference sequence). The CDR3 DNA reads as TGTGCCAGCAGCCGACTAGCGGGAGCAGACTCCTACGAGCAGTACGTC. It is translated as CASSRLAGADSYEQYV.

This chain uses TRBV9 with TRBJ2-3; possibly TRBD2 for D (6 bases). V shed 3 bases and J shed 5 bases, with 13 bases lying between them. Per the germline V gene, CDR1 is SGDLS and CDR2 is YYNGEE. The CDR3 runs 14 residues. In DNA form, the CDR3 reads TGTGCCAGCAGCGGACTAGGTTCGTTAGATACGCAGTATTTT. This codes for CASSGLGSLDTQYF.

The rearrangement uses TRBV3-1 (or the pseudogene TRBV3-2) and TRBJ1-1, with D hard to call. Germline V CDR1 and CDR2: LGHDT, YNNKEL (reference sequence). V lost 4 bases and J lost 0, with 12 bases in between. This CDR3 is 15 amino acids long. The CDR3 DNA sequence: TGTGCCAGCAGCCTAAACCCGGGAATGAACACTGAAGCTTTCTTT. This gives the protein CASSLNPGMNTEAFF.

This clone was seen a few times. The V gene is TRBV10-3, the J gene TRBJ2-7; no definite D call. Trimming pared 2 bases from V and 3 bases from J, leaving 5 bases between. The CDR3 is made up of 12 amino acids. Germline-derived CDR1 and CDR2 are ENHRY and SYGVKD. The CDR3 here is CAISENNYEQYV. The CDR3 DNA sequence: TGTGCCATCAGTGAGAACAACTACGAGCAGTACGTC.

J is TRBJ1-4 and V is TRBV25-1; TRBD1 is a possible D gene (6 bases). V lost 5 bases and J lost 6, with 16 bases in between. Germline V gene data show CDR1 as MGHDK and CDR2 as SYGVNS. The CDR3 length is 15 residues. CDR3 residues: CASSNFGGAYEKLFF. The CDR3 coding sequence is TGTGCCAGCAGTAACTTCGGGGGGGCTTATGAAAAACTGTTTTTT.

This clone was observed once. V and J are TRBV3-1 (or the pseudogene TRBV3-2) and TRBJ2-2; possibly TRBD2 for D (6 bases). In germline, CDR1 is LGHDT, CDR2 YNNKEL (reference sequence). The CDR3 is made up of 14 amino acids. Trimming took off 4 bases at V and 6 bases at J, with 12 bases between the two ends. This CDR3 reads CASSLEGLAGELFF. The CDR3 DNA sequence: TGTGCCAGCAGCCTAGAGGGACTTGCCGGGGAGCTGTTTTTT.

The chain employs TRBV5-8 and TRBJ2-7; 7 bases map to TRBD2. V dropped 4 bases and J dropped 2; count of bases not matched to a gene: 18. CDR3 size: 18 residues. CDR1 is SGHTS, CDR2 YDEGEE, per germline. This chain's CDR3 is CASSGTGASGRSPYEQYV. The CDR3, as DNA: TGTGCCAGCAGCGGGACCGGGGCTAGCGGTCGGAGCCCCTACGAGCAGTACGTC.

This rearrangement joins TRBV27 to TRBJ1-1; possibly TRBD1 for D (6 bases). This CDR3 has 13 residues. The V gene's germline CDR1 is MNHEY and CDR2 SMNVEV (reference sequence). Trimming stripped 8 bases from V and 5 bases from J, with 15 bases between. CDR3: CASYTTQGTEAFF. CDR3 in DNA: TGTGCCAGCTACACTACCCAGGGGACTGAAGCTTTCTTT.

The J gene is TRBJ1-1, the V gene TRBV27; D call uncertain. Deletions cut 3 bases from V and 5 bases from J, with 16 bases between. This CDR3 comprises 15 residues. Germline V lookup: CDR1 MNHEY, CDR2 SMNVEV (reference sequence). The CDR3 DNA sequence: TGTGCCAGCAGTTTCCTCGGGAGAAGTGGGACTGAAGCTTTCTTT. Protein: CASSFLGRSGTEAFF.

This chain links TRBV9 with TRBJ1-1; the match to TRBD1 covers 11 bases. The CDR3 consists of 18 residues. The J segment lost 3 bases and the V segment lost 6 bases, leaving 16 bases of the junction unmatched. The germline V gene encodes CDR1 SGDLS and CDR2 YYNGEE. CDR3 coding DNA: TGTGCCAGCACCCGGGACAGGGGGAATTCGTTGAGTCACACTGAAGCTTTCTTT. Translated: CASTRDRGNSLSHTEAFF.

This clone was observed a handful of times. The gene calls are TRBV11-2 and TRBJ1-5, with D possibly being TRBD1 (6 bases). Germline V gene lookup returns CDR1 SGHAT and CDR2 FQNNGV. The CDR3 sequence is 16 residues long. Trimming pared 5 bases from V and 2 bases from J, leaving 16 bases between. CDR3 amino acids: CASSQGRRVGNQPQHF. DNA of the CDR3: TGTGCCAGCAGCCAGGGGCGCAGAGTGGGCAATCAGCCCCAGCATTTT.

The rearrangement uses TRBV18 and TRBJ1-2, with 9 positions matching TRBD1. Trimming cost V 5 bases and J 7 bases; bases outside gene matches: 8. Germline-derived CDR1 and CDR2 are KGHSH and LQKENI. The CDR3 spans 14 residues. The CDR3 sequence is CASSSGTGWSGYTF. The CDR3, as DNA: TGTGCCAGCTCATCGGGGACAGGGTGGAGTGGCTACACCTTC. Drawing the rest from reference TRBV18 and TRBJ1-2, the complete variable domain is NAGVMQNPRHLVRRRGQEARLRCSPMKGHSHVYWYRQLPEEGLKFMVYLQKENIIDESGMPKERFSAEFPKEGPSILRIQQVVRGDSAAYFCASSSGTGWSGYTFGSGTRLTVV.

This clone was seen only once. The V and J genes are TRBV19 and TRBJ2-2; no firm D call. This CDR3 comprises 16 residues. Germline CDR1 reads LNHDA; CDR2 reads SQIVND (reference sequence). V lost 4 bases to trimming and J lost 1 base, with 13 bases between them. CDR3 in amino acids: CASSNFAQMNTGELFF. The CDR3, as DNA: TGTGCCAGTAGTAACTTTGCACAGATGAACACCGGGGAGCTGTTTTTT.

The rearrangement links TRBV29-1 to TRBJ1-4; a weak D match, TRBD1 (6 bases). Germline values: CDR1 SQVTM, CDR2 ANQGSEA. The CDR3 totals 13 residues. The germline V and J ends were trimmed by 7 bases and 4 bases, with 13 bases remaining between them. For the CDR3, the DNA is TGCAGCGCCGGAGGACAGAGTAATGAAAAACTGTTTTTT. Translated: CSAGGQSNEKLFF.

V usage is TRBV9 and J usage is TRBJ2-1; 12 bases align to TRBD2. The CDR3 runs to 17 residues. Germline values: CDR1 SGDLS, CDR2 YYNGEE. Germline trimming cut 0 bases from V and 4 bases from J; bases unmatched to any gene: 5. DNA of the CDR3: TGTGCCAGCAGCGTAGGCCCTCTAGCGGGAGGGTACAATGAGCAGTTCTTC. This encodes CASSVGPLAGGYNEQFF.

This rearrangement joins TRBV11-3 to TRBJ2-7, with 10 bases aligning to TRBD2. The J segment lost 5 bases and the V segment lost 4 bases, leaving 5 bases of the junction unmatched. The CDR3 loop spans 14 amino acids. Germline CDR1 is SGHNT and CDR2 is YENEEA. The CDR3 sequence is CASSSSSGSHEQYV. The CDR3 DNA follows: TGTGCCAGCAGCTCGTCTAGCGGGAGTCACGAGCAGTACGTC.

This chain connects TRBV5-1 to TRBJ1-4; 7 positions agree with TRBD1. The V and J ends lost 5 bases and 0 bases, in that order; junction bases with no gene match: 4. Germline loops: CDR1 SGHRS, CDR2 YFSETQ. The CDR3 contains 15 residues. The CDR3 DNA sequence: TGCGCCAGCAGTCGCCAGGGGGCAACTAATGAAAAACTGTTTTTT. This sequence encodes CASSRQGATNEKLFF. Drawing the rest from reference TRBV5-1 and TRBJ1-4, the complete variable domain is KAGVTQTPRYLIKTRGQQVTLSCSPISGHRSVSWYQQTPGQGLQFLFEYFSETQRNKGNFPGRFSGRQFSNSRSEMNVSTLELGDSALYLCASSRQGATNEKLFFGSGTQLSVL.

The chain joins TRBV15 to TRBJ1-6; D unresolved. Germline assignment: CDR1 LNHNV and CDR2 YYDKDF (reference sequence). Trimming took off 0 bases at V and 9 bases at J, with 12 bases between the two ends. The CDR3 is 15 amino acids. The CDR3 region is CATSRDPQFSSPLHF. Here the CDR3 DNA reads TGTGCCACCAGCAGAGACCCACAGTTCTCTTCACCCCTCCACTTT.

The rearrangement joins TRBV10-3 to TRBJ2-1; the D is unclear. Germline V gene lookup returns CDR1 ENHRY and CDR2 SYGVKD. The CDR3 is made up of 12 amino acids. Trimming took 0 bases from V and 15 from J, leaving 12 bases between them. The CDR3 bases are TGTGCCATCAGTGAGTCTGTCATAGCACGGTTCTTC. Translation gives CAISESVIARFF.